This T cell receptor (beta chain) was retrieved from a study of blood T cell repertoires in COVID-19. Overall study context: Spain, Italy and the United States supplied samples that represented acute and convalescent COVID-19. In each case, the material was cDNA or gDNA derived from T cells, B-cell-depleted T cells, or PBMCs.

Methods used by the authors: The assay estimated nucleated cells by amplifying reference gene primers. TCRdb keeps only in-frame clones here, not all; method: immunoSEQ multiplex PCR. Clone size and the V and J calls come from that table; the DNA yielded D and trimming. The profile shows 200,000 to 250,000 clones, approximately 86% of them singletons. Germline-derived CDR1 and CDR2 are SEHNR and FQNEAQ (reference sequence). The CDR3 sequence is 14 residues long. Trimming removed 1 base at V and 2 bases at J, with 8 bases between. The J gene is TRBJ1-2, the V gene TRBV7-9; D not resolved. The sequence derives from a woman in her 70s with active or convalescent COVID-19. Material for sequencing was peripheral blood. For the CDR3, the DNA is TGTGCCAGCAGCTTAGATGCGACAAACTATGGCTACACCTTC. Amino acid sequence: CASSLDATNYGYTF.